This T cell receptor (beta chain) was documented in a study of T cells in Graves' hyperthyroidism and ophthalmopathy. Looking at the study overall: The initial diagnosis was the point when peripheral blood was collected, ahead of any treatment.

Uncontrolled infection, other autoimmune disease, pregnancy and lactation each barred patients from inclusion. Notes on this clonotype: This may be a read error: a much more frequent sequence differs by one nucleotide.

The CDR3 contains 15 residues. Germline lookup yields CDR1 SGHVS and CDR2 FQNEAQ. TCR beta CDR3 sequences were amplified from RNA transcripts. In the first-round RT-PCR of the TCR CDR3, the HTBI primer set was used. TCRdb itself ran the multiplex PCR reads through MiXCR, one entry per CDR3 protein. Of about 640,000 distinct CDR3 sequences listed, roughly 14% are singletons. The sequenced material came from blood. The V and J genes are TRBV7-8 and TRBJ1-4, with D maybe TRBD1 (5 bases). This TCR came from a woman in her forties or fifties with Graves' ophthalmopathy. The CDR3 loop reads CASGLDRPGREKLFF. The CDR3 DNA reads TGTGCCAGCGGCTTAGATCGGCCAGGGAGGGAAAAACTGTTTTTT.